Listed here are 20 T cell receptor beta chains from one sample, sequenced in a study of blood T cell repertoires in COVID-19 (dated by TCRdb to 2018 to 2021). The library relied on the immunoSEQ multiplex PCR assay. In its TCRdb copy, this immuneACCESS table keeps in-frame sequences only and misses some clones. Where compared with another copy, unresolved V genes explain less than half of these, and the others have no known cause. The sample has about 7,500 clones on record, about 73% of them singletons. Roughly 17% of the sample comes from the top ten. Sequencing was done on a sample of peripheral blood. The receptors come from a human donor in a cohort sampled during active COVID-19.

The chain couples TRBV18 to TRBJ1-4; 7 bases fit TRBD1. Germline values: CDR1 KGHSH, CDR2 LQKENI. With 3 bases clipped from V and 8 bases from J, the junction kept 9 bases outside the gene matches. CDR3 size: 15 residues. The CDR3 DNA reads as TGTGCCAGCTCACCCCCACCGACAGGGAAAGAAAAACTGTTTTTT. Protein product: CASSPPPTGKEKLFF.

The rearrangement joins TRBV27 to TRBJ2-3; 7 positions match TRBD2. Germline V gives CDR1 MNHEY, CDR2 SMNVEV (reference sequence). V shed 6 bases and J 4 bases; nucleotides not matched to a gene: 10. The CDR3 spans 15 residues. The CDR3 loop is CASSRLAPGADTQYF. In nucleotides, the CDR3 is TGTGCCAGCAGCAGACTAGCCCCCGGGGCAGATACGCAGTATTTT.

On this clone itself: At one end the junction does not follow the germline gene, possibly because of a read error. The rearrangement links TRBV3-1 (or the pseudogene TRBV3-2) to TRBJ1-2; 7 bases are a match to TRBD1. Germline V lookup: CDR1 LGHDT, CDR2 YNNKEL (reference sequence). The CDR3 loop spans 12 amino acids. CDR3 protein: CASSHKRTGSAF. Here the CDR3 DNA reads TGTGCCAGCAGCCACAAGAGGACAGGCTCGGCCTTC.

CDR3 coding DNA: TGTGCCAGCAGCTTAGCGGGAGTAAGACAGCAGTACTTC. Encoded protein: CASSLAGVRQQYF. The rearrangement links TRBV13 to TRBJ2-7; maybe TRBD2 (6 bases). The CDR3 loop spans 13 amino acids. Germline V gene sequence: CDR1 PRHDT, CDR2 FYEKMQ (reference sequence). The germline V and J ends were trimmed by 1 base and 8 bases, with 12 bases remaining between them.

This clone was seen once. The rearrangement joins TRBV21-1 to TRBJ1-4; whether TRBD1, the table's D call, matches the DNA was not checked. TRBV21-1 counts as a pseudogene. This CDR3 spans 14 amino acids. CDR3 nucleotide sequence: TGTGCCAGCAGCAACCCAGGGGCTAACGAAAAACTGTTTTTT. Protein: CASSNPGANEKLFF.

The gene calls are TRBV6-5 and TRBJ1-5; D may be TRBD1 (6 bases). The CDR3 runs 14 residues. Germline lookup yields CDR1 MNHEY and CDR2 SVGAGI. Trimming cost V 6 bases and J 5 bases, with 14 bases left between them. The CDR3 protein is CASSGDTEHQPQHF. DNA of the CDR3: TGTGCCAGCAGCGGGGACACCGAACATCAGCCCCAGCATTTT.

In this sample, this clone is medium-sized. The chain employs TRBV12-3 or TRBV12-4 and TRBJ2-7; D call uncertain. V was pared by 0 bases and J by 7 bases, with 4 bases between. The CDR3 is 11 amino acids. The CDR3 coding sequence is TGTGCCAGCAGTTTAGCGAGGGAGCAGTACTTC. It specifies CASSLAREQYF.

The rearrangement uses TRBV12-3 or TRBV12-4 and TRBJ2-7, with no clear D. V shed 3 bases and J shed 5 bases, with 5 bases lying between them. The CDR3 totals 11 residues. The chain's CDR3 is CASSFGHEQYF. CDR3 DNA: TGTGCCAGCAGTTTTGGGCACGAGCAGTACTTC.

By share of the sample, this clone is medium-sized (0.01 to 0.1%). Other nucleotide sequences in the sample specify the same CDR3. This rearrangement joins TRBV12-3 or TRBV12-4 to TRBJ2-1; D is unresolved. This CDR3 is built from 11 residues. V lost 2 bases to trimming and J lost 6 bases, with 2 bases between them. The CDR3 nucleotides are TGTGCCAGCAGTTTACGCAATGAGCAGTTCTTC. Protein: CASSLRNEQFF.

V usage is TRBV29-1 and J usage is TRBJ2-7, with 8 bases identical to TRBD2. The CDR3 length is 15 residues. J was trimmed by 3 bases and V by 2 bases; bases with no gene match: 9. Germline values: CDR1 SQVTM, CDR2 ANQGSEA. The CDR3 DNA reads TGCAGCGTTGAACTAGCGGGTGAGATCGGCTACGAGCAGTACTTC. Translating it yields CSVELAGEIGYEQYF.

CDR3: CASSVGLARENIQYF. CDR3 DNA sequence: TGTGCCAGCAGCGTGGGACTAGCAAGGGAAAACATTCAGTACTTC. This chain links TRBV11-2 with TRBJ2-4, with 9 positions matching TRBD2. V dropped 5 bases and J dropped 5; count of bases not matched to a gene: 7. Germline lookup yields CDR1 SGHAT and CDR2 FQNNGV. CDR3 size: 15 residues.

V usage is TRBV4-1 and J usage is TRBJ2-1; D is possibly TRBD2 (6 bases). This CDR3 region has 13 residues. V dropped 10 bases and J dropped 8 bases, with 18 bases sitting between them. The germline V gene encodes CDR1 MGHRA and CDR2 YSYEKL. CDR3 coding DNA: TGCGCCACACGGGACTCCCGTAGCCATGAGCAGTTCTTC. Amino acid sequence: CATRDSRSHEQFF.

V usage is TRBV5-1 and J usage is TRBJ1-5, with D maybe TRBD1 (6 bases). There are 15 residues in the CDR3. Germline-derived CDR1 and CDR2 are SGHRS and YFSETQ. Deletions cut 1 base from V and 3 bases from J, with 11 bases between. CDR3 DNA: TGCGCCAGCAGCTTGACGACAGGAAACAATCAGCCCCAGCATTTT. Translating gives CASSLTTGNNQPQHF.

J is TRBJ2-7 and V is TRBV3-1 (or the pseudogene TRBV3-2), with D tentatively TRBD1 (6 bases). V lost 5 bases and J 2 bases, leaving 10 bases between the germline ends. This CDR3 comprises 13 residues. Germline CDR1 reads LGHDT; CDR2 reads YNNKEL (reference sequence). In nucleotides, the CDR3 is TGTGCCAGCAGCTCGGCAGGGGCCTACGAGCAGTACTTC. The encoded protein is CASSSAGAYEQYF.

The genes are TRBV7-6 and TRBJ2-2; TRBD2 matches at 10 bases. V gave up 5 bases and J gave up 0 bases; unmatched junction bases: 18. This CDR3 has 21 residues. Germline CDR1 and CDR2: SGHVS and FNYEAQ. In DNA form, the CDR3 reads TGTGCCAGCAGCCCCAGAGGGCTAGCGGGAGCCAACGTCGCGAACACCGGGGAGCTGTTTTTT. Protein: CASSPRGLAGANVANTGELFF.

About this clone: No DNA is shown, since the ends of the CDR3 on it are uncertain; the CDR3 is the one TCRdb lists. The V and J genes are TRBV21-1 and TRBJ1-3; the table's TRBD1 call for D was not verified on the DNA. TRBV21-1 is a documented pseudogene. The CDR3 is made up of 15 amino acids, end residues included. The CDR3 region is CASVLGVGSGNTIYF.

The CDR3 is CASTPGEGHAETQYF. The CDR3 bases are TGTGCCAGTACTCCGGGCGAGGGCCATGCAGAGACCCAGTACTTC. V is TRBV19 and J is TRBJ2-5; D possibly corresponds to TRBD2 (5 bases). The CDR3 runs to 15 residues. V lost 7 bases to trimming and J lost 4 bases, with 19 bases between them. Per the germline V gene, CDR1 is LNHDA and CDR2 is SQIVND (reference sequence).

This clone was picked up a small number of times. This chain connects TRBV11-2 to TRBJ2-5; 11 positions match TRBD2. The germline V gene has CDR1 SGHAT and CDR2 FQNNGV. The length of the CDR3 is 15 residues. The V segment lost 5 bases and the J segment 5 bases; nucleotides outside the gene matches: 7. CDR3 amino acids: CASSRGLAERETQYF. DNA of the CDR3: TGTGCCAGCAGCCGGGGACTAGCGGAGCGGGAGACCCAGTACTTC.

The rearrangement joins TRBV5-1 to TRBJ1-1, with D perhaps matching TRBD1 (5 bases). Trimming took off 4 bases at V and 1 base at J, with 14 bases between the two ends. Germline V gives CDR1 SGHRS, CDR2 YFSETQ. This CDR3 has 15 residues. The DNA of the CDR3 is TGCGCCAGCAGCGTTACAGGATTCGAGAACACTGAAGCTTTCTTT. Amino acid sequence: CASSVTGFENTEAFF.

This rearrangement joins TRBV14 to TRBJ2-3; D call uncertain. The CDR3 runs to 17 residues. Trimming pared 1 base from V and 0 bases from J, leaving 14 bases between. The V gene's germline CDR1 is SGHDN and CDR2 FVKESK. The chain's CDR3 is CASSQGRQPTSTDTQYF. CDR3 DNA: TGTGCCAGCAGCCAAGGGCGCCAGCCGACTAGCACAGATACGCAGTATTTT.